These T cell receptor beta chains were read from a single sample in a study of T cell responses to AZD1222 COVID-19 vaccine. The protocol was immunoSEQ multiplex PCR, while the TCRdb copy is restricted to in-frame clones and leaves out a portion. The data hold 75,000 to 85,000 clones, with roughly 90% observed a single time. The material sequenced was peripheral blood, taken 28 days after the second AZD1222 dose. These receptors were obtained from an adult who received the AZD1222 COVID-19 vaccine. Each CDR3 is given with its conserved first and last residue. D genes are given only for firm matches. Part of the rows lack a size; the others show once, few, many or a class for expanded clones.

v_gene: TRBV12-3/TRBV12-4; abundance: .; j_gene: TRBJ2-7; d_gene: .; CDR3aa: CASSRGPPYEQYF; CDR3nt: TGTGCCAGCAGTCGGGGGCCTCCCTACGAGCAGTACTTC
v_gene: TRBV19; abundance: .; j_gene: TRBJ2-7; d_gene: .; CDR3aa: CASSIERGYEQYF; CDR3nt: TGTGCCAGTAGTATCGAGAGGGGCTACGAGCAGTACTTC
v_gene: TRBV28; abundance: .; j_gene: TRBJ2-1; d_gene: TRBD1; CDR3aa: CASSPLLRYRGRNNEQFF; CDR3nt: TGTGCCAGCAGTCCCCTTTTGCGGTACAGGGGCCGGAACAATGAGCAGTTCTTC
v_gene: TRBV19; abundance: .; j_gene: TRBJ1-3; d_gene: .; CDR3aa: CAVGPSGNTIYF; CDR3nt: TGTGCCGTCGGGCCCTCTGGAAACACCATATATTTT
v_gene: TRBV28; abundance: once; j_gene: TRBJ2-7; d_gene: .; CDR3aa: CASHWAGTYEQYF; CDR3nt: TGTGCCAGCCACTGGGCGGGGACCTACGAGCAGTACTTC
v_gene: TRBV21-1; abundance: .; j_gene: TRBJ2-7; d_gene: .; CDR3aa: CASSPHLEQYF; CDR3nt: TGTGCCAGCAGCCCCCACTTGGAGCAGTACTTC
v_gene: TRBV19; abundance: .; j_gene: TRBJ1-2; d_gene: TRBD1; CDR3aa: CASSLGQNYGYTF; CDR3nt: TGTGCCAGTAGCCTGGGACAGAACTATGGCTACACCTTC
v_gene: TRBV6-5; abundance: .; j_gene: TRBJ1-2; d_gene: TRBD1; CDR3aa: CASSPGGPDADTF; CDR3nt: TGTGCCAGCAGTCCAGGGGGCCCGGACGCGGACACCTTC
v_gene: TRBV10-3; abundance: .; j_gene: TRBJ2-1; d_gene: .; CDR3aa: CAIGGTDKFF; CDR3nt: TGTGCCATCGGGGGGACAGATAAGTTCTTC
v_gene: TRBV5-4; abundance: .; j_gene: TRBJ1-2; d_gene: .; CDR3aa: CASSAGWEGYTF; CDR3nt: TGTGCCAGCAGCGCGGGATGGGAGGGCTACACCTTC
v_gene: TRBV6-5; abundance: few; j_gene: TRBJ1-2; d_gene: .; CDR3aa: CASSYSLGDVDGYTF; CDR3nt: TGTGCCAGCAGTTACTCGTTAGGAGACGTGGATGGCTACACCTTC
v_gene: TRBV27; abundance: .; j_gene: TRBJ2-7; d_gene: TRBD1; CDR3aa: CASSLKGQGAREQYF; CDR3nt: TGTGCCAGCAGTCTTAAGGGACAGGGGGCTCGGGAGCAGTACTTC
v_gene: TRBV19; abundance: .; j_gene: TRBJ2-3; d_gene: TRBD1; CDR3aa: CASSTGMGQWGTDTQYF; CDR3nt: TGTGCCAGTAGTACTGGCATGGGACAGTGGGGCACAGATACGCAGTATTTT
v_gene: TRBV5-4; abundance: .; j_gene: TRBJ2-5; d_gene: .; CDR3aa: CASSSMWTNQETQYF; CDR3nt: TGTGCCAGCAGCTCGATGTGGACAAACCAAGAGACCCAGTACTTC
v_gene: TRBV7-8; abundance: .; j_gene: TRBJ2-7; d_gene: .; CDR3aa: CASSRDGDPTREQYF; CDR3nt: TGTGCCAGCAGCCGAGACGGGGACCCAACACGCGAGCAGTACTTC
v_gene: TRBV11-2; abundance: .; j_gene: TRBJ2-7; d_gene: .; CDR3aa: CASSDVSYEQYF; CDR3nt: TGTGCCAGCAGCGACGTCTCCTACGAGCAGTACTTC
v_gene: TRBV18; abundance: .; j_gene: TRBJ2-7; d_gene: TRBD1; CDR3aa: CASSSQGSSYEQYF; CDR3nt: TGTGCCAGCTCATCACAGGGGAGCTCCTACGAGCAGTACTTC
v_gene: TRBV9; abundance: .; j_gene: TRBJ1-1; d_gene: .; CDR3aa: CASSVTPENTEAFF; CDR3nt: TGTGCCAGCAGCGTAACCCCAGAGAACACTGAAGCTTTCTTT
v_gene: TRBV9; abundance: once; j_gene: TRBJ1-6; d_gene: .; CDR3aa: CASSVVGENNSPLHF; CDR3nt: TGTGCCAGCAGCGTAGTGGGAGAGAATAATTCACCCCTCCACTTT
v_gene: TRBV7-3; abundance: .; j_gene: TRBJ1-5; d_gene: .; CDR3aa: CASSLGSGQPQHF; CDR3nt: TGTGCCAGCAGCTTAGGGAGCGGTCAGCCCCAGCATTTT
v_gene: TRBV28; abundance: once; j_gene: TRBJ2-7; d_gene: .; CDR3aa: CATKGQHHTYEQYF; CDR3nt: TGTGCCACTAAGGGGCAGCATCATACCTACGAGCAGTACTTC
v_gene: TRBV6-4; abundance: .; j_gene: TRBJ2-1; d_gene: TRBD1; CDR3aa: CASSDSPGDRGNEQFF; CDR3nt: TGTGCCAGCAGTGACTCCCCGGGGGACAGGGGGAATGAGCAGTTCTTC
v_gene: TRBV28; abundance: .; j_gene: TRBJ2-2; d_gene: .; CDR3aa: CASSLGPGVITGELFF; CDR3nt: TGTGCCAGCAGTTTAGGCCCAGGGGTTATCACCGGGGAGCTGTTTTTT
v_gene: TRBV4-3; abundance: .; j_gene: TRBJ1-1; d_gene: .; CDR3aa: CASSQVGQGNTEAFF; CDR3nt: TGCGCCAGCAGCCAAGTCGGTCAGGGGAACACTGAAGCTTTCTTT
v_gene: TRBV30; abundance: once; j_gene: TRBJ1-4; d_gene: TRBD1; CDR3aa: CAWTGGSEKLFF; CDR3nt: TGTGCCTGGACAGGGGGGTCTGAAAAACTGTTTTTT
v_gene: TRBV28; abundance: .; j_gene: TRBJ1-5; d_gene: .; CDR3aa: CASSLTGRNQPQHF; CDR3nt: TGTGCCAGCAGTTTGACAGGTCGGAATCAGCCCCAGCATTTT
v_gene: TRBV28; abundance: .; j_gene: TRBJ2-7; d_gene: .; CDR3aa: CARRKHRVVNYEQYF; CDR3nt: TGTGCCAGGAGAAAGCACCGGGTCGTAAACTACGAGCAGTACTTC
v_gene: TRBV4-1; abundance: .; j_gene: TRBJ2-7; d_gene: TRBD2; CDR3aa: CASSLPGGYEQYF; CDR3nt: TGCGCCAGCAGCCTCCCGGGGGGGTACGAGCAGTACTTC
v_gene: TRBV7-3; abundance: .; j_gene: TRBJ2-7; d_gene: TRBD2; CDR3aa: CASTKAASGNSYEQYF; CDR3nt: TGTGCCAGCACCAAAGCTGCTAGCGGGAACTCCTACGAGCAGTACTTC
v_gene: TRBV7-2; abundance: .; j_gene: TRBJ2-3; d_gene: .; CDR3aa: CASGRSSQTDTQYF; CDR3nt: TGTGCCAGTGGGAGGTCTAGCCAGACAGATACGCAGTATTTT
v_gene: TRBV5-1; abundance: .; j_gene: TRBJ1-5; d_gene: .; CDR3aa: CASSLGGGNQPQHF; CDR3nt: TGCGCCAGCAGCCTGGGGGGTGGCAATCAGCCCCAGCATTTT
v_gene: TRBV9; abundance: .; j_gene: TRBJ2-7; d_gene: .; CDR3aa: CASSVSTGRSSYEQYF; CDR3nt: TGTGCCAGCAGCGTCTCTACTGGACGGTCGTCCTACGAGCAGTACTTC
v_gene: TRBV3-1/TRBV3-2; abundance: .; j_gene: TRBJ2-7; d_gene: .; CDR3aa: CASSQPLGEQYF; CDR3nt: TGTGCCAGCAGCCAACCCCTGGGTGAGCAGTACTTC
v_gene: TRBV5-1; abundance: .; j_gene: TRBJ1-6; d_gene: TRBD1; CDR3aa: CASSSTTGTNSPLHF; CDR3nt: TGCGCCAGCAGCTCGACGACAGGGACAAATTCACCCCTCCACTTT
v_gene: TRBV11-2; abundance: .; j_gene: TRBJ2-7; d_gene: .; CDR3aa: CASSQQEFLSYEQYF; CDR3nt: TGTGCCAGCAGCCAACAGGAGTTTCTCTCCTACGAGCAGTACTTC
v_gene: TRBV3-1/TRBV3-2; abundance: .; j_gene: TRBJ2-2; d_gene: TRBD2; CDR3aa: CASSHIAGTNTGELFF; CDR3nt: TGTGCCAGCAGCCACATAGCGGGGACGAACACCGGGGAGCTGTTTTTT
v_gene: TRBV27; abundance: .; j_gene: TRBJ1-5; d_gene: .; CDR3aa: CASSFLGRGNQPQHF; CDR3nt: TGTGCCAGCAGTTTCCTGGGAAGGGGCAATCAGCCCCAGCATTTT
v_gene: TRBV12-1; abundance: once; j_gene: TRBJ2-7; d_gene: .; CDR3aa: CASSGTYVPWDAEQYF; CDR3nt: TGTGCCAGCAGCGGGACATACGTCCCCTGGGATGCTGAGCAGTACTTC
v_gene: TRBV19; abundance: .; j_gene: TRBJ1-6; d_gene: .; CDR3aa: CASSIPLGGDNSPLHF; CDR3nt: TGTGCCAGTAGTATTCCCCTAGGAGGGGACAATTCACCCCTCCACTTT
v_gene: TRBV16; abundance: .; j_gene: TRBJ2-2; d_gene: .; CDR3aa: CASSQSIGEANTGELFF; CDR3nt: TGTGCCAGCAGCCAATCGATAGGGGAAGCGAACACCGGGGAGCTGTTTTTT
v_gene: TRBV19; abundance: .; j_gene: TRBJ2-6; d_gene: TRBD1; CDR3aa: CASSRDRGRAGANVLTF; CDR3nt: TGTGCCAGTAGTAGGGACAGGGGGCGGGCTGGGGCCAACGTCCTGACTTTC
v_gene: TRBV6-2/TRBV6-3; abundance: once; j_gene: TRBJ1-1; d_gene: .; CDR3aa: CASSYLNTEAFF; CDR3nt: TGTGCCAGCAGTTACCTGAACACTGAAGCTTTCTTT
v_gene: TRBV27; abundance: .; j_gene: TRBJ2-3; d_gene: .; CDR3aa: CASRRRDMTDSSTDTQYF; CDR3nt: TGTGCCAGCAGGAGGCGGGATATGACGGACTCTAGCACAGATACGCAGTATTTT
v_gene: TRBV7-6; abundance: .; j_gene: TRBJ2-2; d_gene: .; CDR3aa: CASSLAGGYTGELFF; CDR3nt: TGTGCCAGCAGCTTAGCAGGGGGGTACACCGGGGAGCTGTTTTTT
v_gene: TRBV28; abundance: few; j_gene: TRBJ1-2; d_gene: .; CDR3aa: CASSSTAGGRIGYTF; CDR3nt: TGTGCCAGCAGTTCTACCGCCGGGGGGCGGATTGGCTACACCTTC
v_gene: TRBV9; abundance: .; j_gene: TRBJ2-1; d_gene: TRBD1; CDR3aa: CASSEVGQTNNEQFF; CDR3nt: TGTGCCAGCAGCGAGGTGGGACAGACAAACAATGAGCAGTTCTTC
v_gene: TRBV19; abundance: once; j_gene: TRBJ1-5; d_gene: .; CDR3aa: CASRGQGKDQPQHF; CDR3nt: TGTGCCAGCCGGGGGCAGGGGAAGGATCAGCCCCAGCATTTT
v_gene: TRBV2; abundance: .; j_gene: TRBJ2-4; d_gene: TRBD1; CDR3aa: CASSATGARNIQYF; CDR3nt: TGTGCCAGCAGCGCGACAGGGGCGAGGAACATTCAGTACTTC
v_gene: TRBV2; abundance: .; j_gene: TRBJ2-7; d_gene: .; CDR3aa: CASSEHDGGYLYEQYF; CDR3nt: TGTGCCAGCAGTGAGCATGACGGGGGATACCTCTACGAGCAGTACTTC
v_gene: TRBV28; abundance: .; j_gene: TRBJ2-7; d_gene: .; CDR3aa: CASTQRGFREQYF; CDR3nt: TGTGCCAGCACCCAACGGGGTTTTCGAGAGCAGTACTTC
v_gene: TRBV7-2; abundance: .; j_gene: TRBJ2-5; d_gene: .; CDR3aa: CASSLSGYPQETQYF; CDR3nt: TGTGCCAGCAGCTTATCTGGCTACCCTCAGGAGACCCAGTACTTC
v_gene: TRBV30; abundance: .; j_gene: TRBJ1-1; d_gene: .; CDR3aa: CAWGPGNTEAFF; CDR3nt: TGTGCCTGGGGGCCGGGGAACACTGAAGCTTTCTTT
v_gene: TRBV5-4; abundance: few; j_gene: TRBJ1-4; d_gene: TRBD1; CDR3aa: CASSLGQGAPLATNEKLFF; CDR3nt: TGTGCCAGCAGCTTGGGACAGGGGGCGCCGCTCGCAACTAATGAAAAACTGTTTTTT